What follows are 12 T cell receptor beta chains derived from one specimen sequenced in a study of identical twins (dated by TCRdb to 2016 to 2017). Library creation used 5' RACE. Sequenced on an Illumina HiSeq 2000. TCRdb trimmed the raw reads at Q25, called clones with MiXCR and kept productive beta chains. Rows merge per CDR3 protein into single entries with the most common DNA and genes. The sample profile shows about 240,000 distinct CDR3 sequences; about 11% of them were found once. The ten most abundant clones make up over 8% of the sample. The sample consisted of memory T cells sorted from blood. The sample's cell subset or site label, decoded: CD45RO+ enriched T cells. Receptors were obtained from a man in his forties or fifties in good health.

This clonotype was counted at least ten times. This chain joins TRBV20-1 and TRBJ1-6; tentatively, D is TRBD1 (6 bases). This CDR3 has 14 residues. Germline CDR1 DFQATT, CDR2 SNEGSKA (reference sequence). The V end was cut by 0 bases, the J end by 4 bases, with 7 bases between. The CDR3 protein is CSARDGQYNSPLHF. In DNA, the CDR3 is TGCAGTGCTAGAGACGGACAGTATAATTCACCCCTCCACTTT.

This chain links TRBV4-1 with TRBJ2-1; D is possibly TRBD2 (6 bases). The CDR3 totals 17 residues. V was clipped by 2 bases and J by 0 bases, with 14 bases between them. The germline gives CDR1 MGHRA, CDR2 YSYEKL. CDR3 nucleotide sequence: TGCGCCAGCAGCCAATTTGCGGGACCGAGCTCCTACAATGAGCAGTTCTTC. Amino acid sequence: CASSQFAGPSSYNEQFF.

The rearrangement uses TRBV5-1 and TRBJ2-5, with D maybe TRBD2 (6 bases). Trimming left V 1 base short and J 5 bases short, with 15 bases between. The germline V gene has CDR1 SGHRS and CDR2 YFSETQ. The CDR3 is made up of 15 amino acids. The chain's CDR3 is CASSLSSGRGETQYF. In DNA, the CDR3 is TGCGCCAGCAGCTTGTCAAGCGGCCGGGGGGAGACCCAGTACTTC.

This clonotype was picked up many times. J is TRBJ2-7 and V is TRBV25-1, with 10 bases fitting TRBD1. Germline-derived CDR1 and CDR2 are MGHDK and SYGVNS. This CDR3 is built from 12 residues. V dropped 8 bases and J dropped 2; count of bases not matched to a gene: 0. This CDR3 reads CASGQGAYEQYF. CDR3 in DNA: TGTGCCAGCGGACAGGGGGCCTACGAGCAGTACTTC.

This clonotype was detected ten times or more. The CDR3: CASSGGQYQPQHF. CDR3 DNA sequence: TGTGCCAGCAGCGGTGGACAGTATCAGCCCCAGCATTTT. The genes are TRBV7-2 and TRBJ1-5, with a weak D call TRBD1 (6 bases). CDR3 size: 13 residues. Germline V gene data show CDR1 as SGHTA and CDR2 as FQGNSA. With 5 bases removed from V and 5 bases from J, the gap between germline ends came to 10 bases. The variable domain in full, with the rest retrieved from reference TRBV7-2 and TRBJ1-5, is GAGVSQSPSNKVTEKGKDVELRCDPISGHTALYWYRQSLGQGLEFLIYFQGNSAPDKSGLPSDRFSAERTGGSVSTLTIQRTQQEDSAVYLCASSGGQYQPQHFGDGTRLSIL.

This clonotype was counted ten times or more. The chain uses TRBV7-2 and TRBJ2-5; D perhaps matches TRBD1 (8 bases). This CDR3 region has 15 residues. Germline V gene data show CDR1 as SGHTA and CDR2 as FQGNSA. V dropped 4 bases and J dropped 3 bases, with 15 bases sitting between them. CDR3 DNA sequence: TGTGCCAGCAGCTGGGGAACAGGGGGGGAAGAGACCCAGTACTTC. This sequence encodes CASSWGTGGEETQYF.

V and J are TRBV5-6 and TRBJ1-5; possibly TRBD1 for D (5 bases). CDR3 length equals 12 residues. Trimming pared 4 bases from V and 11 bases from J, leaving 13 bases between. Germline assignment: CDR1 SGHDT and CDR2 YYEEEE. The CDR3 loop is CASSQSGGAQHF. In DNA, the CDR3 is TGTGCCAGCAGCCAAAGCGGGGGGGCCCAGCATTTT. The full variable domain, completed using reference TRBV5-6 and TRBJ1-5, is DAGVTQSPTHLIKTRGQQVTLRCSPKSGHDTVSWYQQALGQGPQFIFQYYEEEERQRGNFPDRFSGHQFPNYSSELNVNALLLGDSALYLCASSQSGGAQHFGDGTRLSIL.

This clonotype came up many times. The chain links TRBV7-2 to TRBJ2-4; possibly TRBD1 or TRBD2 for D (5 bases each). The CDR3 consists of 15 residues. Germline CDR1 is SGHTA and CDR2 is FQGNSA. V shed 5 bases and J shed 10 bases, with 21 bases lying between them. The CDR3 is CASSPTPLGVGIQYF. The DNA of the CDR3 is TGTGCCAGCAGCCCAACCCCTTTGGGGGTTGGTATTCAGTACTTC. The full variable domain, in which reference TRBV7-2 and TRBJ2-4 provide the parts outside the CDR3, is GAGVSQSPSNKVTEKGKDVELRCDPISGHTALYWYRQSLGQGLEFLIYFQGNSAPDKSGLPSDRFSAERTGGSVSTLTIQRTQQEDSAVYLCASSPTPLGVGIQYFGAGTRLSVL.

The genes are TRBV24-1 and TRBJ2-1; TRBD1 matches at 7 bases. CDR3 size: 19 residues. V trimming: 2 bases; J trimming: 3 bases; junction bases outside the gene matches: 15. CDR1 is KGHDR, CDR2 SFDVKD, per germline. The CDR3 nucleotides read TGTGCCACCAGTGATTCACTACCACAACAGGGGTCCCACTACAATGAGCAGTTCTTC. Translating it yields CATSDSLPQQGSHYNEQFF.

The table lists this clonotype with many counts. The chain uses TRBV6-2 or TRBV6-3 and TRBJ2-2, with a weak D call TRBD1 (5 bases). Germline V gene sequence: CDR1 MNHEY, CDR2 SVGEGT. Trimming removed 6 bases from V and 7 bases from J, with 15 bases in between. This CDR3 comprises 14 residues. The chain's CDR3 is CASSRLTVLGELFF. The CDR3 nucleotides are TGTGCCAGCAGCCGCCTGACAGTACTCGGGGAGCTGTTTTTT.

This clonotype was seen more than once but under ten times. The chain recombines TRBV7-3 with TRBJ2-2, with 7 positions matching TRBD1. Looked up from germline, CDR1 is SGHTA and CDR2 is FQGTGA. The CDR3 consists of 14 residues. The ends lost 2 bases at V and 5 bases at J; junction bases unmatched: 2. The CDR3 coding sequence is TGTGCCAGCAGCTTATTACAGGGGACCGGGGAGCTGTTTTTT. This sequence encodes CASSLLQGTGELFF.

The gene calls are TRBV28 and TRBJ1-2, with unresolved D. The CDR3 contains 15 residues. V was pared by 6 bases and J by 4 bases, with 18 bases between. Germline V gene lookup returns CDR1 MDHEN and CDR2 SYDVKM. DNA for the CDR3: TGTGCCAGCAGCCCCCCCCGGTCGGGTGTCTATGGCTACACCTTC. Protein sequence: CASSPPRSGVYGYTF.